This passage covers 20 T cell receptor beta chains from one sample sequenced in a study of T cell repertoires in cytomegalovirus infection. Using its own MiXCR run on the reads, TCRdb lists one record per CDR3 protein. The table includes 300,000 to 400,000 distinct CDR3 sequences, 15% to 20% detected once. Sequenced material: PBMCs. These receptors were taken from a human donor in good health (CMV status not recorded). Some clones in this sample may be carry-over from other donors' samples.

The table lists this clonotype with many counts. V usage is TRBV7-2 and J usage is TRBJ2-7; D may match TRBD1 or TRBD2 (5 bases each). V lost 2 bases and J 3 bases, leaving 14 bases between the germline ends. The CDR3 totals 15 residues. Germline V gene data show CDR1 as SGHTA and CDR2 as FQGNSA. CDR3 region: CASSLNLLGDYEQYF. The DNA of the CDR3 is TGTGCCAGCAGCTTAAATCTCTTGGGGGACTACGAGCAGTACTTC.

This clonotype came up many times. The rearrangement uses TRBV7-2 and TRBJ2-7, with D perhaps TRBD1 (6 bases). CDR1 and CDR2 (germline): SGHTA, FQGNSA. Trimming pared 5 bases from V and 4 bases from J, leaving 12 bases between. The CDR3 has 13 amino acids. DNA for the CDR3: TGTGCCAGCAGCCCTACAGGGTTGTACGAGCAGTACTTC. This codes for CASSPTGLYEQYF.

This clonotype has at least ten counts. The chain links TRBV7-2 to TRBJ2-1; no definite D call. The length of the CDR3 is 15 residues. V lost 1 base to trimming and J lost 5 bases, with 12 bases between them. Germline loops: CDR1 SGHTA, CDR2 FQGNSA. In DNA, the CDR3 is TGTGCCAGCAGCTTAGACCGGACCCGGCACAATGAGCAGTTCTTC. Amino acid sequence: CASSLDRTRHNEQFF.

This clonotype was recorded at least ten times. CDR3 sequence reads: CASGAVRETQYF. CDR3 DNA sequence: TGTGCCAGCGGGGCGGTCCGAGAGACCCAGTACTTC. The chain combines TRBV7-6 with TRBJ2-5; weak D call: TRBD1 (5 bases). CDR3 length equals 12 residues. The germline V gene has CDR1 SGHVS and CDR2 FNYEAQ. Trimming took 8 bases from V and 4 from J, leaving 11 bases between them.

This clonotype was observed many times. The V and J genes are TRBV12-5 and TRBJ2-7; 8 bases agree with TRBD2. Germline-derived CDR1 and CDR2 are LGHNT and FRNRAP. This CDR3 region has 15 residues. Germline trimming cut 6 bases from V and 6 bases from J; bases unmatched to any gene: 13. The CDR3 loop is CASGPDGGARGEQYF. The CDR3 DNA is TGTGCTAGTGGCCCGGACGGGGGGGCGCGAGGCGAGCAGTACTTC.

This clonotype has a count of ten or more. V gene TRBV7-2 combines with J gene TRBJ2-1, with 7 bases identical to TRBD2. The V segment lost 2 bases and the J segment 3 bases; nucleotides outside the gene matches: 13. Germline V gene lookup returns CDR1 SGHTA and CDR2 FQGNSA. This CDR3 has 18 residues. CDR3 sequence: CASSLPRGPGGNYNEQFF. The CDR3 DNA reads TGTGCCAGCAGCTTACCCAGAGGCCCCGGGGGGAACTACAATGAGCAGTTCTTC.

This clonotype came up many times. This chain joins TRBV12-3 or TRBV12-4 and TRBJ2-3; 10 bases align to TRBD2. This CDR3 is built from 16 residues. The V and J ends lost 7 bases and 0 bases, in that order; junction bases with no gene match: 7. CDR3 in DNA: TGTGCCAGCACCCGGACTAGCGGCTTTAGCACAGATACGCAGTATTTT. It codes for CASTRTSGFSTDTQYF.

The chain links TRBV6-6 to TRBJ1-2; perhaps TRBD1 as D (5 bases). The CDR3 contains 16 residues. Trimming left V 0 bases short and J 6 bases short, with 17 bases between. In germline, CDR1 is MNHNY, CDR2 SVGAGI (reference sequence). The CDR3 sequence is CASSYSNSGTADGYTF. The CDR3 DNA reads TGTGCCAGCAGTTACTCCAATTCCGGGACGGCCGATGGCTACACCTTC.

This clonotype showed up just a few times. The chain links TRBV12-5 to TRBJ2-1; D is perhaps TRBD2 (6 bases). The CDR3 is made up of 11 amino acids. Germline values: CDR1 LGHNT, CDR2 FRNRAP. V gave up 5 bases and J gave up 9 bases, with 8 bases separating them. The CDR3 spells CASGLGGEQFF. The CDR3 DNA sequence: TGTGCTAGTGGTCTGGGGGGTGAGCAGTTCTTC.

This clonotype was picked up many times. This CDR3 is CASSLDSFSYGYTF. Here the CDR3 DNA reads TGTGCCAGCAGCTTAGATTCTTTTAGCTATGGCTACACCTTC. The chain carries TRBV7-2 and TRBJ1-2, with D unclear. Between the trimmed V and J ends, which lost 1 base and 4 bases, there was a span of 10 bases. This CDR3 region has 14 residues. The germline gives CDR1 SGHTA, CDR2 FQGNSA.

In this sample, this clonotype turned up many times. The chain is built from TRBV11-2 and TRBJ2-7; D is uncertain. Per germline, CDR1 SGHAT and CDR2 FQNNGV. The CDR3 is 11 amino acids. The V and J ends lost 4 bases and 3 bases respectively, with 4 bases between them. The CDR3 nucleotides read TGTGCCAGCAGCTCCATCTACGAGCAGTACTTC. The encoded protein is CASSSIYEQYF.

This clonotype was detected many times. This chain's CDR3 is CARWGNSYNEQFF. The CDR3, as DNA: TGTGCCCGATGGGGGAACTCCTACAATGAGCAGTTCTTC. The chain employs TRBV7-2 and TRBJ2-1; D could derive from TRBD1 or TRBD2 (5 bases each). The CDR3 loop spans 13 amino acids. Germline V CDR1 and CDR2: SGHTA, FQGNSA. V was shortened by 11 bases and J by 0 bases, with 11 bases between the two germline ends.

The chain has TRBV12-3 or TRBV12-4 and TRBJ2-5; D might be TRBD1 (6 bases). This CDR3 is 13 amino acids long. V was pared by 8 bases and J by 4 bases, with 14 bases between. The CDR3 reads CASHKTGLETQYF. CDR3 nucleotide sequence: TGTGCCAGCCACAAAACAGGGCTAGAGACCCAGTACTTC.

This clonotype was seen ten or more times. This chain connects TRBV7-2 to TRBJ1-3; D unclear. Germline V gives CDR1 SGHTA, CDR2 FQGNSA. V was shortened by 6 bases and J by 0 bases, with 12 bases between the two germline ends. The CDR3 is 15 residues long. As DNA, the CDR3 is TGTGCCAGCAGTAAAACAGCGAGCTCTGGAAACACCATATATTTT. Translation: CASSKTASSGNTIYF.

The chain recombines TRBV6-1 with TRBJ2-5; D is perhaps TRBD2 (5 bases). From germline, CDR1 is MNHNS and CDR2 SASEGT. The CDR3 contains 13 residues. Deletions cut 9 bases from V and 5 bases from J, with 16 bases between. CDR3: CASLGGQWETQYF. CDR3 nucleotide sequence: TGTGCCAGTCTGGGCGGGCAATGGGAGACCCAGTACTTC.

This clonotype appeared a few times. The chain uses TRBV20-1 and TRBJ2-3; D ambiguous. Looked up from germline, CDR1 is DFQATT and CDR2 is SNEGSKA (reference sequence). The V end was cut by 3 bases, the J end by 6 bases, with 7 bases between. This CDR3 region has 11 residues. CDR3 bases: TGCAGTGCTAGGAGCCCGGATACGCAGTATTTT. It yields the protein CSARSPDTQYF.

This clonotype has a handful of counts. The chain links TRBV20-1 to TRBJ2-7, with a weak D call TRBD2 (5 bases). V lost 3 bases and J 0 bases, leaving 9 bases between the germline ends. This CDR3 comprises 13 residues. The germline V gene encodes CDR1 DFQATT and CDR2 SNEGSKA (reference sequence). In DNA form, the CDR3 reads TGCAGTGCTAGCAAGCGGAGCTCCTACGAGCAGTACTTC. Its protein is CSASKRSSYEQYF.

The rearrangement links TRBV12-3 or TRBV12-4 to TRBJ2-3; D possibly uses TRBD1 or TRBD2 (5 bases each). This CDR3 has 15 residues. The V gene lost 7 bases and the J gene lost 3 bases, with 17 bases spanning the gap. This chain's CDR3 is CASTPRDLGTDTQYF. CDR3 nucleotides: TGTGCCAGCACTCCCAGGGACCTGGGAACAGATACGCAGTATTTT.

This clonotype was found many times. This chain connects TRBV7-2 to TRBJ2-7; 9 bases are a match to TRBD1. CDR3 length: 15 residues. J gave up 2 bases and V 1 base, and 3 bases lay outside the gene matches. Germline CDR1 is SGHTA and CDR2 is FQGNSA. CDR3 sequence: CASSLEGTGTYEQYF. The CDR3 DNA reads TGTGCCAGCAGCTTAGAGGGGACAGGGACCTACGAGCAGTACTTC.

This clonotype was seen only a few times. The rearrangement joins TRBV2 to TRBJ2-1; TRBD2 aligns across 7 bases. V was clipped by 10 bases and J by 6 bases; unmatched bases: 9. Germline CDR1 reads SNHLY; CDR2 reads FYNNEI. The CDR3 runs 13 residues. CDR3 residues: CAIGLEVTNEQFF. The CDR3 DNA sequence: TGTGCCATCGGACTAGAGGTTACCAATGAGCAGTTCTTC.